This T cell receptor beta chain was obtained from a study of cytomegalovirus exposure and HLA in healthy donors. Trimming removed 2 bases at V and 0 bases at J, with 10 bases between. The CDR3 spans 15 residues. Germline assignment: CDR1 SGHDT and CDR2 YYEEEE. The PCR had 60 Vbeta and 13 Jbeta primers. Here immunoSEQ multiplex PCR was the method, and the copy in TCRdb shows in-frame clones only, minus some. The data hold some 150,000 clones, with 83% observed a single time. The gene calls are TRBV5-6 and TRBJ2-3; D gene unclear. The sequenced sample was PBMCs. This receptor was taken from a man aged 35 to 55 in good health and CMV-seronegative. The CDR3 nucleotides read TGTGCCAGCAGCTTTCCCCCCAGTAGCACAGATACGCAGTATTTT. Translating it yields CASSFPPSSTDTQYF.